Listed below are T cell receptor beta chains from one sample, sequenced in a study of regulatory T cells in long-lasting Graves disease. TCRdb ran MiXCR on the multiplex PCR reads and lists one entry per CDR3 protein. The sample holds hundreds of thousands of distinct CDR3 sequences, about 14% seen once. The source material was peripheral blood mononuclear cells (PBMCs), sampled at new diagnosis, from a patient treated with antithyroid drugs. All receptors come from a female donor with Graves disease. CDR3s include the opening cysteine and the closing phenylalanine or tryptophan.

v_call,j_call,cdr3_aa
TRBV6-1,TRBJ1-5,CASSERAAYSNQPQHF
TRBV27,TRBJ2-1,CASSLVPSGSRNEQFF
TRBV5-1,TRBJ2-3,CASSVHSGGKTDTQYF
TRBV5-1,TRBJ1-2,CASSPSAEGPNVYGYTF
TRBV10-3,TRBJ2-3,CAISEPRTDTQYF
TRBV3-1,TRBJ1-5,CASSRGQGGQPQHF
TRBV7-3,TRBJ2-3,CASSPSGRGDTQYF
TRBV5-5,TRBJ2-3,CASSNPQTDTQYF
TRBV6-2/TRBV6-3,TRBJ2-7,CASTRRGGIYEQYF
TRBV7-2,TRBJ2-3,CASSLLGDTDTQYF
TRBV27,TRBJ2-1,CASSSPDRGGNEQFF
TRBV3-1,TRBJ1-1,CASSQADWYLNTEALF
TRBV6-1,TRBJ1-5,CASSGQIPHQPQHF
TRBV18,TRBJ1-1,CASSDELNTEAFF
TRBV4-1,TRBJ1-1,CASSQGVGGADTEAFF
TRBV5-4,TRBJ1-1,CASSLVTGEVTEAFF
TRBV9,TRBJ2-7,CASSVERYGYEQYF
TRBV12-3/TRBV12-4,TRBJ1-4,CASSGEPPLSGFADGEKLFF
TRBV28,TRBJ2-1,CASSLVLASYNEQFF
TRBV12-3/TRBV12-4,TRBJ1-5,CASSLQGTQPQHF
TRBV10-3,TRBJ2-3,CAIGSEDTQYF
TRBV11-2,TRBJ2-7,CASSLAPDRIYEQYF
TRBV11-2,TRBJ2-2,CASSLGKGGINTGELFF
TRBV6-5,TRBJ1-2,CASSSRLRDGYTF
TRBV9,TRBJ1-2,CASLGLHYGYTF
TRBV4-3,TRBJ1-1,CASSRAGDTEAFF
TRBV12-3/TRBV12-4,TRBJ2-5,CASSRTSGGEETQYF
TRBV27,TRBJ1-2,CASSPMGLPYGYTF
TRBV19,TRBJ2-1,CASSIDERDEQFF
TRBV12-3/TRBV12-4,TRBJ1-2,CASSFNRVGYGYTF
TRBV6-1,TRBJ1-6,CASRKGTGPLHF
TRBV5-1,TRBJ2-3,CASSLFKSTDTQYF
TRBV27,TRBJ2-1,CASSLSSGTGGEYNEQFF
TRBV4-3,TRBJ2-6,CASSQDGGAGANVLTF
TRBV5-5,TRBJ2-3,CASSTPTDRYTDTQYF
TRBV24-1,TRBJ1-5,CATSDLSEPQHF
TRBV7-9,TRBJ2-7,CASSLRQGTVVHAEQYF
TRBV7-9,TRBJ1-1,CASSPRQTLNTEAFF
TRBV5-6,TRBJ1-2,CASSSGQGMYGYTF
TRBV27,TRBJ2-7,CASSPRTGLLYEQYF
TRBV7-9,TRBJ1-2,CASSSPLHLRLNGYTF
TRBV30,TRBJ2-7,CGGGRSYEQYF
TRBV5-1,TRBJ2-3,CASSLEGTDTQYF
TRBV20-1,TRBJ2-5,CSARDGSGETQYF
TRBV6-5,TRBJ1-1,CASSYTQGGTEAFF
TRBV27,TRBJ2-1,CAARVASGSLGNEQFF
TRBV7-9,TRBJ2-1,CASSLQPGVHTYNEQFF
TRBV2,TRBJ1-2,CASKAGDGYTF
TRBV5-1,TRBJ2-7,CASSSIGQGSSYEQYF
TRBV6-2/TRBV6-3,TRBJ1-1,CASSYSMSHPENTEAFF
TRBV12-3/TRBV12-4,TRBJ1-6,CASSDMRSPLHF
TRBV15,TRBJ2-1,CATSGGGQGPVYNEQFF